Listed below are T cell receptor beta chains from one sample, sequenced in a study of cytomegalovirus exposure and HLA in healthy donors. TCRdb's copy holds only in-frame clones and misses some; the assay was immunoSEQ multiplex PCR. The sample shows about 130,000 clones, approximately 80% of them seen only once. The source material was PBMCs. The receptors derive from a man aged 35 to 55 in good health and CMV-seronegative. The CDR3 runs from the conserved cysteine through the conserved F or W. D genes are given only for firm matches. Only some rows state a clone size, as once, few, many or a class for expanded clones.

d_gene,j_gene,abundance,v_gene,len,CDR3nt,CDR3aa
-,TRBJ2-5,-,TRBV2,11,TGTGCCAGCAGCTTTCAGGAGACCCAGTACTTC,CASSFQETQYF
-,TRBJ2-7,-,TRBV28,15,TGTGCCAGCAGTTATTACTTCTACCCTTCCTACGAGCAGTACTTC,CASSYYFYPSYEQYF
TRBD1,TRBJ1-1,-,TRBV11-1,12,TGTGCCAGCAGCCGGGGACAGAGTGAAGCTTTCTTT,CASSRGQSEAFF
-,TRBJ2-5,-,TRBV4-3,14,TGCGCCAGCAGCCAAGATCAGTTCCAAGAGACCCAGTACTTC,CASSQDQFQETQYF
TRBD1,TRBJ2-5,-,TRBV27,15,TGTGCCAGCGGCTGGACAGGGGGCGCAGGAGGGACCCAGTACTTC,CASGWTGGAGGTQYF
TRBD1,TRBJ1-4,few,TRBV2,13,TGTGCCAGCAGTGGACAGGGCGGTGAAAAACTGTTTTTT,CASSGQGGEKLFF
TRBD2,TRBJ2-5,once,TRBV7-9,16,TGTGCCAGCAGCCCTAGCGGGGGCTCACGGGTGGAGACCCAGTACTTC,CASSPSGGSRVETQYF
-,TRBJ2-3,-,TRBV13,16,TGTGCCAGCAGCTTAGGCGGGCCCAGGGGCACAGATACGCAGTATTTT,CASSLGGPRGTDTQYF
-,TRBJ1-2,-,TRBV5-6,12,TGTGCCAGCAGCTTGGAGCCCGTGGGCTACACCTTC,CASSLEPVGYTF
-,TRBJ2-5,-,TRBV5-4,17,TGTGCCAGCAGCCTCGAGAATAATAGGGGGTCTGGAGAGACCCAGTACTTC,CASSLENNRGSGETQYF
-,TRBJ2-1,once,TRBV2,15,TGTGCCAGCACAGGGGATACCGCACCCTACAATGAGCAGTTCTTC,CASTGDTAPYNEQFF
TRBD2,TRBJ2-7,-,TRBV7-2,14,TGTGCCAGCAGCTTAGCCCGGGGGGGCTACGAGCAGTACTTC,CASSLARGGYEQYF
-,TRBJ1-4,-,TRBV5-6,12,TGTGCCAGCAGCTCTGGGCCGAGTAAACTGTTTTTT,CASSSGPSKLFF
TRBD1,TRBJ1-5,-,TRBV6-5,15,TGTGCCAGCAGTACGGGACAGGGAGTGTACCAGCCCCAGCATTTT,CASSTGQGVYQPQHF
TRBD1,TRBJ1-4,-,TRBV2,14,TGTGCCAGCAGCCAGGACAGGGCCCATGAAAAACTGTTTTTT,CASSQDRAHEKLFF
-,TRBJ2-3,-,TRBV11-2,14,TGTGCCAGCAGCCCCAGACTATCTGCAGATACGCAGTATTTT,CASSPRLSADTQYF
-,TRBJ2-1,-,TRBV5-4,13,TGTGCCAGCAGCTTGAACGCCGAGCGTGAGCAGTTCTTC,CASSLNAEREQFF
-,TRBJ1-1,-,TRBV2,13,TGTGCCAGCAGGTGGGGAGCGAACACTGAAGCTTTCTTT,CASRWGANTEAFF
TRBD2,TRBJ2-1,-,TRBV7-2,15,TGTGCCAGCAGCATACTAGCGGGGCAGGGGAATGAGCAGTTCTTC,CASSILAGQGNEQFF
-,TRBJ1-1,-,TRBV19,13,TGTGCCAGTTCCGTCACGGGGAGCACTGAAGCTTTCTTT,CASSVTGSTEAFF
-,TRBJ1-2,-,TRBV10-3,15,TGTGCCATCAAGGTAGAGAGGGTGAATCCTTATGGCTACACCTTC,CAIKVERVNPYGYTF
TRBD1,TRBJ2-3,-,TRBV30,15,TGTGCCTGGAGTCCTGGACAGGGCTGGGCAGATACGCAGTATTTT,CAWSPGQGWADTQYF
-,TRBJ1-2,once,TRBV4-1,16,TGCGCCAGCAGCCAAGATCGGGTAGAGCTCATGGCAGGCTACACCTTC,CASSQDRVELMAGYTF
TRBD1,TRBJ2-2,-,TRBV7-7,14,TGTGCTAGCAGCCCGGGGACAGGGTTCGGGGAGCTGTTTTTT,CASSPGTGFGELFF
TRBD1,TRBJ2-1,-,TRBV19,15,TGTGCCAGTAGTATCGGGGACAGCTTGTACAATGAGCAGTTCTTC,CASSIGDSLYNEQFF
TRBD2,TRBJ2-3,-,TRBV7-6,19,TGTGCCAGCAGCTTAGATCACGTAACTAGCGGGGCTAGCACAGATACGCAGTATTTT,CASSLDHVTSGASTDTQYF
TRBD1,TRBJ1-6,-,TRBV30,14,TGTGCCTGGAGTCATGGGACAGGGGATTCACCCCTCCACTTT,CAWSHGTGDSPLHF
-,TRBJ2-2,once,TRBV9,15,TGTGCCAGCAGTGCCCGCGGGGTCGGCACCGGGGAGCTGTTTTTT,CASSARGVGTGELFF
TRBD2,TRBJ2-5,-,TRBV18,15,TGTGCCAGCTCACCAGTGGGACTAGCGGGAGAGACCCAGTACTTC,CASSPVGLAGETQYF
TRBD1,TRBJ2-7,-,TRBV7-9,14,TGTGCCAGCAGCTTAGGAGGGACAGCTTACGAGCAGTACTTC,CASSLGGTAYEQYF
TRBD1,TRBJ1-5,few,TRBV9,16,TGTGCCAGCAGCCCCGGAGGGGGCGGGGGCAATCAGCCCCAGCATTTT,CASSPGGGGGNQPQHF
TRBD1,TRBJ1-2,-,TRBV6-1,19,TGTGCCAGCAGTGACGGGGGGAGTACGGGGGGGACAGGGTCGACTGGCTACACCTTC,CASSDGGSTGGTGSTGYTF
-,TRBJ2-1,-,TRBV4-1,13,TGCGCCAGCAGCCGCCGACTGGAGGTTGAGCAGTTCTTC,CASSRRLEVEQFF
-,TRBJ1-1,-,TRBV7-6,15,TGTGCCAGCAGCTTGTACACAGGGCCGAACACTGAAGCTTTCTTT,CASSLYTGPNTEAFF
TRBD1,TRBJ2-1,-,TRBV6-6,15,TGTGCCAGCAGACGCCGGGACAGTCCCTACAATGAGCAGTTCTTC,CASRRRDSPYNEQFF
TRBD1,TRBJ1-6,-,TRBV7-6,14,TGTGCCAGCAGCGGACAGGGGGGTAATTCACCCCTCCACTTT,CASSGQGGNSPLHF
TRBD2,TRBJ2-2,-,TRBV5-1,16,TGCGCCAGCAGCTCCACCTTAGCGGGGATGGCCGGGGAGCTGTTTTTT,CASSSTLAGMAGELFF
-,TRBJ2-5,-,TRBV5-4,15,TGTGCCAGCAGCTTGGAAGGGGGAAGTGGAGAGACCCAGTACTTC,CASSLEGGSGETQYF
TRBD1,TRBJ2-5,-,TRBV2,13,TGTGCCAGCAGTGGACAGGGCGGGGAGACCCAGTACTTC,CASSGQGGETQYF
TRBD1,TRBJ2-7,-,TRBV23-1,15,TGCGCCAGGGGTATAGGGACAGGGGGCTCCTACGAGCAGTACTTC,CARGIGTGGSYEQYF
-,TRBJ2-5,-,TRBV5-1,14,TGCGCCAGCAGCTTGGGGTCCGAGGTAGAGACCCAGTACTTC,CASSLGSEVETQYF
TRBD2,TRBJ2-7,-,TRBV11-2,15,TGTGCCAGCAGCTTAGGGGGTAGCGGGGGTTACGAGCAGTACTTC,CASSLGGSGGYEQYF
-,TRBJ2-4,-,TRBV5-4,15,TGTGCCAGCAGCTCGCCCTTGGGGCGAGAAAACATTCAGTACTTC,CASSSPLGRENIQYF
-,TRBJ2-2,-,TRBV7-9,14,TGTGCCAGCAGCTTGAGAGTGCGCGAAGGGGAGCTGTTTTTT,CASSLRVREGELFF
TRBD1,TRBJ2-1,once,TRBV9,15,TGTGCCAGCAGCTCAACAGGGGTTTCCTACAATGAGCAGTTCTTC,CASSSTGVSYNEQFF
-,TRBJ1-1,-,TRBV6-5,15,TGTGCCAGCAGTTACTCGTCCAGGGGGAACACTGAAGCTTTCTTT,CASSYSSRGNTEAFF
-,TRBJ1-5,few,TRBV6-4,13,TGTGCCAGCAGTGCAGGGCGCCATCAGCCCCAGCATTTT,CASSAGRHQPQHF
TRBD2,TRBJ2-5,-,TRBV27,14,TGTGCCAGCAGTTGGGGCTCTGGGAGCGGGGAGCAGTACTTC,CASSWGSGSGEQYF
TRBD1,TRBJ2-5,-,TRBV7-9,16,TGTGCCAGCAGCCTCAGGGACAGGGACCTTCAAGAGACCCAGTACTTC,CASSLRDRDLQETQYF
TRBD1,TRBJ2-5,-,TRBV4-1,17,TGCGCCAGCAGCCAAGCTCCCGGGACAGGGGGTGCAGAGACCCAGTACTTC,CASSQAPGTGGAETQYF
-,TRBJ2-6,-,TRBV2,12,TGTGCCAGCCTTACTGGGGCCAACGTCCTGACTTTC,CASLTGANVLTF
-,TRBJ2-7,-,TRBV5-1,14,TGCGCCAGCAGCCACGCTACGGGAGACGGCGAGCAGTACTTC,CASSHATGDGEQYF